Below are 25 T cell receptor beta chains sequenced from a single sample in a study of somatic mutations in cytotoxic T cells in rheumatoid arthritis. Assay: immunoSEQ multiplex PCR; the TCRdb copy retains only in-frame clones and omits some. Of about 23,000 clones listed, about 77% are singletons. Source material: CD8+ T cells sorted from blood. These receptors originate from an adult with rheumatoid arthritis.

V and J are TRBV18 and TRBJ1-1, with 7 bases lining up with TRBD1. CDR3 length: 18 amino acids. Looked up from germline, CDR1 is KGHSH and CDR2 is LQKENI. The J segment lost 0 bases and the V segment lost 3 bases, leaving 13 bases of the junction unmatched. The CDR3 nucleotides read TGTGCCAGCTCACCCTCCCGTGCAGGGGGGGCCCTGAACACTGAAGCTTTCTTT. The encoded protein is CASSPSRAGGALNTEAFF.

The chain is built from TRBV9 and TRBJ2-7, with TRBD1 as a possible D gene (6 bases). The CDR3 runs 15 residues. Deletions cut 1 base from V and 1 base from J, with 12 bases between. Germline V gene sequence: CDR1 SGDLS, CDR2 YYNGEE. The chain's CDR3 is CASSVSWGLSYEQYF. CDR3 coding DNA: TGTGCCAGCAGCGTATCCTGGGGGCTATCCTACGAGCAGTACTTC.

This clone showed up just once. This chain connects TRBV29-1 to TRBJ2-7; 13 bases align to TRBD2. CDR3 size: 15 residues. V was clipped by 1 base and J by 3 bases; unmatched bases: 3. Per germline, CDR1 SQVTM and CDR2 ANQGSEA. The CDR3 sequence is CSVEGLAGGDYEQYF. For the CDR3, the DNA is TGCAGCGTTGAAGGACTAGCGGGAGGAGACTACGAGCAGTACTTC.

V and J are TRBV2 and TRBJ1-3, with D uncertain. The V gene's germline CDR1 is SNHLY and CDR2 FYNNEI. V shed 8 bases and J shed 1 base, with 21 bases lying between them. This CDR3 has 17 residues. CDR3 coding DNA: TGTGCCAGCGCGCGACTCTTGGGAGGTTTTTCTGGAAACACCATATATTTT. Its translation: CASARLLGGFSGNTIYF.

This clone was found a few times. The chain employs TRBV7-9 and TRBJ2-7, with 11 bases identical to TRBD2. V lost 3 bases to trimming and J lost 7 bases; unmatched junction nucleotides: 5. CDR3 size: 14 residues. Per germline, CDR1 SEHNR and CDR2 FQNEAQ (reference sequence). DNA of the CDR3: TGTGCCAGCAGCTTCGGGACTAGCGGAGGGGAGCAGTACTTC. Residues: CASSFGTSGGEQYF.

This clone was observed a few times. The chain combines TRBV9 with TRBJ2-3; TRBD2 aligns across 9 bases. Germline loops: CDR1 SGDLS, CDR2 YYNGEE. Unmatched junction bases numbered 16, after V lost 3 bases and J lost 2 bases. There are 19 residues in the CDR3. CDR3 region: CASSGGEWVAGADTDTQYF. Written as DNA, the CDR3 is TGTGCCAGCAGCGGGGGTGAGTGGGTAGCGGGGGCCGACACAGATACGCAGTATTTT.

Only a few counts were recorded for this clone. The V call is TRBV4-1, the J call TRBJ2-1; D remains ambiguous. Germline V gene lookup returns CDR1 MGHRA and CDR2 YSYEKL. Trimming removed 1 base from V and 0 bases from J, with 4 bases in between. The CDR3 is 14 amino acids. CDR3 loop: CASSQGGSYNEQFF. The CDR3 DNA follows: TGCGCCAGCAGCCAAGGGGGCTCCTACAATGAGCAGTTCTTC.

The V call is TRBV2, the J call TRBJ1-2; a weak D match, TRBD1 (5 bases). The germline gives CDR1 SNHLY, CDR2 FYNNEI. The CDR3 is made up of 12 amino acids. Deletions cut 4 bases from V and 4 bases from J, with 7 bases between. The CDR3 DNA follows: TGTGCCAGCAGTGCGGACACCTATGGCTACACCTTC. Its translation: CASSADTYGYTF. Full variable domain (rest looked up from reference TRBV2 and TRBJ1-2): EPEVTQTPSHQVTQMGQEVILRCVPISNHLYFYWYRQILGQKVEFLVSFYNNEISEKSEIFDDQFSVERPDGSNFTLKIRSTKLEDSAMYFCASSADTYGYTFGSGTRLTVV.

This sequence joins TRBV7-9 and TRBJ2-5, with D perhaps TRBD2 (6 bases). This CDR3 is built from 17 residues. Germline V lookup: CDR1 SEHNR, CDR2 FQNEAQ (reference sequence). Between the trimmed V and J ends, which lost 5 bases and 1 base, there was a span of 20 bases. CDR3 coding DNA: TGTGCCAGCAGCCGCTCCCGGCGGGATTCTAGCCAAGAGACCCAGTACTTC. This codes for CASSRSRRDSSQETQYF.

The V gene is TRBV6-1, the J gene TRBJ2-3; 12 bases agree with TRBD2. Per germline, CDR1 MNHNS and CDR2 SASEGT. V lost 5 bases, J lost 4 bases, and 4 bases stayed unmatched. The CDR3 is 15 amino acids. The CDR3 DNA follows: TGTGCCAGCAGTTCAGCTAGCGGGGGGGCAGATACGCAGTATTTT. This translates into CASSSASGGADTQYF.

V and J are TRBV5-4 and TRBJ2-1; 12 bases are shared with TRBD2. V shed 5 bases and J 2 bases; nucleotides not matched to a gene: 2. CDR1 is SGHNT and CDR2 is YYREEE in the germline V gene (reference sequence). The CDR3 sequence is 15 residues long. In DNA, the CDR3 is TGTGCCAGCAGTTCTAGCGGGAGGGCCTACAATGAGCAGTTCTTC. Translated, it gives CASSSSGRAYNEQFF.

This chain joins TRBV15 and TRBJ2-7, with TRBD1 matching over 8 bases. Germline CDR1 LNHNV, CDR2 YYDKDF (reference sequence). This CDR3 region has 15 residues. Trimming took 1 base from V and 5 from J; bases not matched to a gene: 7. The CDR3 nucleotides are TGTGCCACCAGCAGAGTGAGGACAGGGCCCCACGAGCAGTACTTC. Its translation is CATSRVRTGPHEQYF.

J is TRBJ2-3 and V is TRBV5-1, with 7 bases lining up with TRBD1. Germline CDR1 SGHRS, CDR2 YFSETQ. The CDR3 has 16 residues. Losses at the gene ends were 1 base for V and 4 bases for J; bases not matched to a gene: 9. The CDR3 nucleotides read TGCGCCAGCAGCTTGAGCGACAGGGTAGGTCCAGATACGCAGTATTTT. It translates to CASSLSDRVGPDTQYF.

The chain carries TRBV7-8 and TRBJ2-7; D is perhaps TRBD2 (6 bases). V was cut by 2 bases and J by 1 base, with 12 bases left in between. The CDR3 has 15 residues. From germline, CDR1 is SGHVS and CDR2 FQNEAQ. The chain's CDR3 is CASSLRRGSSYEQYF. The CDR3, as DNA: TGTGCCAGCAGCTTAAGGCGGGGCAGTTCCTACGAGCAGTACTTC.

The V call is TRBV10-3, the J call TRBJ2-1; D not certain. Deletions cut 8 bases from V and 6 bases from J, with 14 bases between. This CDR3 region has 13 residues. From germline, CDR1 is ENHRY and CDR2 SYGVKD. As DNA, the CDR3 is TGTGCCATCCGGGTGGACGGATCCAATGAGCAGTTCTTC. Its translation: CAIRVDGSNEQFF.

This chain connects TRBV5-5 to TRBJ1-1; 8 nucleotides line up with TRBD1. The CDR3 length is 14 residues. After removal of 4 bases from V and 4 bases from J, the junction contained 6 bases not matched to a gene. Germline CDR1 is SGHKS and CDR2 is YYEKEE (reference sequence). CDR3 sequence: CASSRDRGGTEAFF. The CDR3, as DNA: TGTGCCAGCAGCCGTGACAGGGGTGGCACTGAAGCTTTCTTT.

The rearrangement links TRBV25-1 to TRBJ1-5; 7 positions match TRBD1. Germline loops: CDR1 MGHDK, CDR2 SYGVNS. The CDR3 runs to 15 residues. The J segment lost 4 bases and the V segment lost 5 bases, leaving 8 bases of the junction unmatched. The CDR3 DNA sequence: TGTGCCAGCAGTTGGGGAGGGGGCGGAAATCAGCCCCAGCATTTT. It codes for CASSWGGGGNQPQHF.

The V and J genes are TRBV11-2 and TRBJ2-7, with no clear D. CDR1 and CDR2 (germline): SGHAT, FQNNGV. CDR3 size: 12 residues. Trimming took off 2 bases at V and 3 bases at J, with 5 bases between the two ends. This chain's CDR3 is CASSLSRYEQYF. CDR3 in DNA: TGTGCCAGCAGCTTATCGCGCTACGAGCAGTACTTC.

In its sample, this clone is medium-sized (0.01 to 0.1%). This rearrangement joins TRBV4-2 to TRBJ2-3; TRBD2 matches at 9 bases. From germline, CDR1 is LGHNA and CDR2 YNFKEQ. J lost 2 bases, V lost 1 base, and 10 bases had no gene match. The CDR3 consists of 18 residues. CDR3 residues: CASSQGRGGGGPTDTQYF. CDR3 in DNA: TGTGCCAGCAGCCAAGGGCGGGGGGGCGGGGGCCCCACAGATACGCAGTATTTT.

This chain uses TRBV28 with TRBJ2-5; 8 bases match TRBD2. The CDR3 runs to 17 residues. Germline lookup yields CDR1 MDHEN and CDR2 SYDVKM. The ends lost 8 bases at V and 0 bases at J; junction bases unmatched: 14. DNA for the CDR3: TGTGCCAGCCACTCCCAGACAGTAGCGGGGTACCAAGAGACCCAGTACTTC. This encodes CASHSQTVAGYQETQYF.

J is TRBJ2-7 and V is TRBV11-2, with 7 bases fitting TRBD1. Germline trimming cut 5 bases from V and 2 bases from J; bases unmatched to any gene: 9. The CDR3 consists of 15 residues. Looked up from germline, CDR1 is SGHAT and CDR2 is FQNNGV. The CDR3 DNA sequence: TGTGCCAGCAGCCACAGGGGCCTCTTCGCCTACGAGCAGTACTTC. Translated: CASSHRGLFAYEQYF.

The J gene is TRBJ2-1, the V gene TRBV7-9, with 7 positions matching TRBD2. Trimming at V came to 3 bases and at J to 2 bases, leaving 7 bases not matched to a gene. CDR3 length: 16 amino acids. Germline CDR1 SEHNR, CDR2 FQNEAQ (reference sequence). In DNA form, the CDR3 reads TGTGCCAGCAGCTTCCTTCGCGGGAGCACCTACAATGAGCAGTTCTTC. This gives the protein CASSFLRGSTYNEQFF. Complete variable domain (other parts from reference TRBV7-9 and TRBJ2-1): DTGVSQNPRHKITKRGQNVTFRCDPISEHNRLYWYRQTLGQGPEFLTYFQNEAQLEKSRLLSDRFSAERPKGSFSTLEIQRTEQGDSAMYLCASSFLRGSTYNEQFFGPGTRLTVL.

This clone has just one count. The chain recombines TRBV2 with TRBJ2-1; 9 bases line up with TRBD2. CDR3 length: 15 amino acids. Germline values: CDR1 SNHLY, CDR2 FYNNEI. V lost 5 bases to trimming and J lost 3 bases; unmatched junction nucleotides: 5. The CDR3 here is CASSRLADGYNEQFF. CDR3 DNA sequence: TGTGCCAGCAGTAGACTAGCGGATGGCTACAATGAGCAGTTCTTC.

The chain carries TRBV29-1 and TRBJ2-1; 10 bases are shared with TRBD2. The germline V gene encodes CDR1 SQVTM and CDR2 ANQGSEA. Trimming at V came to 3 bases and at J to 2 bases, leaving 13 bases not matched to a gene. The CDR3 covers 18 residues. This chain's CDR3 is CSVDSLAGAGGPYNEQFF. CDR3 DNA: TGCAGCGTTGATTCCCTAGCGGGGGCGGGGGGCCCCTACAATGAGCAGTTCTTC.

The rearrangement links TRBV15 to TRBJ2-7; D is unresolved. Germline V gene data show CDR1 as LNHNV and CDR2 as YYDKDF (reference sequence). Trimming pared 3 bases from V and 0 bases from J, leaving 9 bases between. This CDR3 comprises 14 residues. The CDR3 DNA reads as TGTGCCACCAGCAGTGGTCTTGTCTCCTACGAGCAGTACTTC. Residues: CATSSGLVSYEQYF.